This T cell receptor beta chain was sequenced for a study of cytotoxic CD8 clonotypes in ibrutinib-treated CLL. For the study at large: Patients gave response samples after a median around eleven months of treatment, range 6 to 36. Points from the study as a whole: Clonality rose at ibrutinib response and fell back toward baseline at progression.

Note on this clone: Its antigen is unidentified.

Sequencing used immunoSEQ multiplex PCR; TCRdb keeps in-frame clones, though not all of them. Of about 25,000 clones listed, approximately 85% are singletons. The CDR3 loop spans 15 amino acids. Germline lookup yields CDR1 MGHRA and CDR2 YSYEKL. The V end was cut by 0 bases, the J end by 4 bases, with 13 bases between. This clonotype originated in a human donor with chronic lymphocytic leukemia. The V and J genes are TRBV4-1 and TRBJ2-7; tentatively, D is TRBD2 (6 bases). The specimen comprised PBMCs, sampled after 24 months of ibrutinib treatment. CDR3: CASSQDGGRLYEQYF. DNA for the CDR3: TGCGCCAGCAGCCAAGATGGAGGGAGATTGTACGAGCAGTACTTC.